The 25 T cell receptor beta chains below were found in one sample sequenced in a study of cytomegalovirus exposure and HLA in healthy donors. It was with 60 Vbeta and 13 Jbeta primers that the PCR ran. Sequenced by immunoSEQ multiplex PCR; TCRdb stores in-frame clones only, minus some. The table lists some 220,000 clones, 85% of them singletons. The specimen was PBMCs. These receptors came from a girl aged 2 to 9 in good health and CMV-seronegative.

The chain's CDR3 is CASSLPGLAGEVAFF. The CDR3 region has the DNA TGTGCCAGCAGCCTCCCGGGACTAGCGGGAGAAGTCGCGTTCTTC. The chain is built from TRBV11-2 and TRBJ2-1, with TRBD2 matching over 14 bases. V dropped 5 bases and J dropped 15; count of bases not matched to a gene: 12. The CDR3 has 15 residues. From germline, CDR1 is SGHAT and CDR2 FQNNGV.

The rearrangement links TRBV5-1 to TRBJ1-1; TRBD1 might be the D (5 bases). The CDR3 has 14 residues. With 4 bases removed from V and 4 bases from J, the gap between germline ends came to 14 bases. The germline V gene has CDR1 SGHRS and CDR2 YFSETQ. The CDR3 bases are TGCGCCAGCAGCGCGGCAGGGTCTAGCACTGAAGCTTTCTTT. Its translation: CASSAAGSSTEAFF.

As for this clone: At one of its ends the junction is not consistent with the germline gene, which may arise from a read error. V and J are TRBV7-9 and TRBJ2-2, with unresolved D. Germline assignment: CDR1 SEHNR and CDR2 FQNEAQ (reference sequence). The CDR3 totals 12 residues. The CDR3 nucleotides are TGTTCCAGCAGCCTCGGTTCCGGGGAGCTGTTTTTT. As protein: CSSSLGSGELFF.

This clone has a single count. The chain couples TRBV21-1 to TRBJ2-7; the DNA was not compared with TRBD1, the D call given in the table. TRBV21-1 is a documented pseudogene. The CDR3 contains 20 residues. CDR3 bases: TGTGCCAGCAGCATCCGCGCAGAGAGGCCCGGGACAAAGAGCTCCTACGAGCAGTACTTC. This translates into CASSIRAERPGTKSSYEQYF.

The CDR3 spells CASSYPGRSNSPLHF. CDR3 coding DNA: TGTGCCAGCAGTTACCCGGGTAGATCGAATTCACCCCTCCACTTT. The chain couples TRBV6-5 to TRBJ1-6; D gene unclear. The CDR3 sequence is 15 residues long. Deletions cut 2 bases from V and 7 bases from J, with 12 bases between. In germline, CDR1 is MNHEY, CDR2 SVGAGI.

The chain recombines TRBV19 with TRBJ1-2; D remains unclear. Per germline, CDR1 LNHDA and CDR2 SQIVND (reference sequence). V lost 3 bases to trimming and J lost 0 bases, with 11 bases between them. CDR3 length: 15 amino acids. The CDR3 protein is CASSIIAATNYGYTF. The CDR3 nucleotides read TGTGCCAGTAGTATCATAGCAGCAACTAACTATGGCTACACCTTC.

The chain combines TRBV11-2 with TRBJ2-5; D unclear. Germline CDR1 reads SGHAT; CDR2 reads FQNNGV. The CDR3 loop spans 16 amino acids. Trimming took off 6 bases at V and 5 bases at J, with 22 bases between the two ends. The CDR3 nucleotides read TGTGCCAGCAGGTTCCCAGGTCGATCGCGTCGGGAGACCCAGTACTTC. Translated: CASRFPGRSRRETQYF.

This rearrangement joins TRBV4-1 to TRBJ1-4; possibly TRBD1 for D (6 bases). The V gene lost 1 base and the J gene lost 7 bases, with 13 bases spanning the gap. The germline CDR1 and CDR2 sequences are MGHRA and YSYEKL. The CDR3 sequence is 15 residues long. The CDR3 nucleotides read TGCGCCAGCAGCCAAGGGGCAGGGGCTATTGAAAAACTGTTTTTT. Protein sequence: CASSQGAGAIEKLFF.

The genes are TRBV10-1 and TRBJ1-1, with TRBD1 identical over 9 bases. Trimming cost V 6 bases and J 1 base; bases outside gene matches: 6. The CDR3 consists of 15 residues. In germline, CDR1 is WNHNN, CDR2 SYGVQD (reference sequence). Here the CDR3 DNA reads TGCGCCAGCAGCCCCGGGACAGGGTGGAACACTGAAGCTTTCTTT. Translation: CASSPGTGWNTEAFF.

As to this clone: Other DNA sequences within the sample encode an identical CDR3. The chain recombines TRBV5-1 with TRBJ2-5; 11 bases agree with TRBD1. Germline CDR1 reads SGHRS; CDR2 reads YFSETQ. The CDR3 consists of 13 residues. Trimming took 7 bases from V and 5 from J; bases not matched to a gene: 4. CDR3 residues: CASGQGARETQYF. The CDR3 DNA reads TGCGCCAGCGGACAGGGGGCTCGGGAGACCCAGTACTTC.

The chain links TRBV30 to TRBJ1-1; 7 positions match TRBD1. There are 14 residues in the CDR3. Germline assignment: CDR1 GTSNPN and CDR2 SVGIG (reference sequence). The V gene end was trimmed by 6 bases and the J gene end by 5 bases; junction bases not matched to a gene: 12. The CDR3 is CACRHRGRMTEAFF. In DNA, the CDR3 is TGTGCCTGCCGTCATAGGGGGCGAATGACTGAAGCTTTCTTT. The variable domain in full, completed from reference TRBV30 and TRBJ1-1, reads SQTIHQWPATLVQPVGSPLSLECTVEGTSNPNLYWYRQAAGRGLQLLFYSVGIGQISSEVPQNLSASRPQDRQFILSSKKLLLSDSGFYLCACRHRGRMTEAFFGQGTRLTVV.

As to this clone: The same CDR3 also results from other DNA sequences found in this sample. The rearrangement uses TRBV2 and TRBJ1-1, with TRBD1 matching over 8 bases. This CDR3 comprises 13 residues. V was pared by 6 bases and J by 4 bases, with 4 bases of the junction left unmatched. Per the germline V gene, CDR1 is SNHLY and CDR2 is FYNNEI. The CDR3 reads CASSPTGGTEAFF. The CDR3 DNA is TGTGCCAGCAGCCCCACAGGGGGCACTGAAGCTTTCTTT.

This clone was picked up a small number of times. The chain is built from TRBV19 and TRBJ2-2; TRBD1 matches at 11 bases. CDR1 is LNHDA, CDR2 SQIVND, per germline (reference sequence). After removal of 2 bases from V and 4 bases from J, the junction contained 6 bases not matched to a gene. The CDR3 contains 17 residues. CDR3 region: CASSIPWTGGRTGELFF. CDR3 coding DNA: TGTGCCAGTAGTATACCCTGGACAGGGGGCCGCACCGGGGAGCTGTTTTTT.

In regard to this clone: Compared with germline, one end of the junction differs, possibly owing to a read error. V and J are TRBV7-9 and TRBJ2-2, with D perhaps TRBD2 (7 bases). CDR1 and CDR2 (germline): SEHNR, FQNEAQ (reference sequence). This CDR3 has 16 amino acids. DNA of the CDR3: TGTTCCAGCAGCGCCACGGGGGGCCGCAACACCGGGGAGCTGTTTTTT. Translating gives CSSSATGGRNTGELFF.

The chain joins TRBV5-1 to TRBJ2-1; TRBD2 is a possible D gene (7 bases). Germline values: CDR1 SGHRS, CDR2 YFSETQ. CDR3 length: 18 amino acids. V was pared by 1 base and J by 4 bases, with 21 bases between. CDR3 protein: CASSLSMSGGGPYNEQFF. The CDR3 DNA is TGCGCCAGCAGCTTGAGCATGTCAGGCGGGGGCCCTTACAATGAGCAGTTCTTC.

The rearrangement links TRBV10-3 to TRBJ1-2, with D possibly matching TRBD1 (6 bases). The V and J ends lost 7 bases and 8 bases respectively, with 17 bases between them. Germline V lookup: CDR1 ENHRY, CDR2 SYGVKD. The CDR3 runs 13 residues. This CDR3 is CAIMDRGMRGYTF. The CDR3 nucleotides are TGTGCCATCATGGATAGGGGGATGAGGGGCTACACCTTC.

This chain links TRBV6-1 with TRBJ2-1; D may be TRBD2 (5 bases). Germline V lookup: CDR1 MNHNS, CDR2 SASEGT. This CDR3 is 14 amino acids long. Trimming removed 4 bases from V and 10 bases from J, with 17 bases in between. CDR3 residues: CASSGLPPLGEQFF. The CDR3 DNA sequence: TGTGCCAGCAGTGGACTACCGCCACTTGGGGAGCAGTTCTTC.

The chain couples TRBV7-6 to TRBJ2-1; 13 bases agree with TRBD2. Germline loops: CDR1 SGHVS, CDR2 FNYEAQ. V trimming: 2 bases; J trimming: 8 bases; junction bases outside the gene matches: 6. CDR3 size: 16 residues. The CDR3: CASSLKPGLAGYEQFF. The CDR3 DNA reads as TGTGCCAGCAGCTTAAAACCGGGACTAGCGGGGTATGAGCAGTTCTTC. The complete variable domain, with remaining parts taken from reference TRBV7-6 and TRBJ2-1, reads GAGVSQSPRYKVTKRGQDVALRCDPISGHVSLYWYRQALGQGPEFLTYFNYEAQQDKSGLPNDRFSAERPEGSISTLTIQRTEQRDSAMYRCASSLKPGLAGYEQFFGPGTRLTVL.

The chain employs TRBV18 and TRBJ2-7; TRBD2 matches at 7 bases. Germline CDR1 is KGHSH and CDR2 is LQKENI. This CDR3 spans 16 amino acids. V was pared by 4 bases and J by 0 bases, with 9 bases of the junction left unmatched. The CDR3 DNA sequence: TGTGCCAGCTCACTCAGGCGGGGCGGGAGCTCCTACGAGCAGTACTTC. This encodes CASSLRRGGSSYEQYF.

The chain employs TRBV2 and TRBJ2-7; no firm D call. The germline V gene has CDR1 SNHLY and CDR2 FYNNEI. V dropped 1 base and J dropped 6 bases, with 10 bases sitting between them. The CDR3 covers 13 residues. CDR3 sequence (DNA): TGTGCCAGCAGTGAAGGGAGAGTGGGCGAGCAGTACTTC. Amino acids: CASSEGRVGEQYF.

The chain employs TRBV7-6 and TRBJ2-3; D remains unclear. This CDR3 has 12 residues. Trimming pared 1 base from V and 5 bases from J, leaving 4 bases between. Per germline, CDR1 SGHVS and CDR2 FNYEAQ. CDR3 coding DNA: TGTGCCAGCAGCTTAGATCTAGATACGCAGTATTTT. It yields the protein CASSLDLDTQYF. The whole variable domain, remainder taken from reference TRBV7-6 and TRBJ2-3, is GAGVSQSPRYKVTKRGQDVALRCDPISGHVSLYWYRQALGQGPEFLTYFNYEAQQDKSGLPNDRFSAERPEGSISTLTIQRTEQRDSAMYRCASSLDLDTQYFGPGTRLTVL.

The rearrangement links TRBV7-8 to TRBJ1-2, with 8 bases that match TRBD1. Trimming at V came to 6 bases and at J to 8 bases, leaving 14 bases not matched to a gene. The CDR3 contains 15 residues. Looked up from germline, CDR1 is SGHVS and CDR2 is FQNEAQ. In DNA, the CDR3 is TGTGCCAGCAGTCTAGATAGGACAGGGTTGCGGGGCTACACCTTC. Its protein product is CASSLDRTGLRGYTF.

The chain couples TRBV7-2 to TRBJ2-1; 12 bases agree with TRBD2. CDR1 SGHTA and CDR2 FQGNSA come from the germline V gene. With 2 bases clipped from V and 8 bases from J, the junction kept 4 bases outside the gene matches. The CDR3 has 15 residues. CDR3 sequence (DNA): TGTGCCAGCAGCTTACGCCTAGCGGGAGGGGATGAGCAGTTCTTC. It translates to CASSLRLAGGDEQFF. The full variable domain, its missing parts supplied by reference TRBV7-2 and TRBJ2-1, is GAGVSQSPSNKVTEKGKDVELRCDPISGHTALYWYRQSLGQGLEFLIYFQGNSAPDKSGLPSDRFSAERTGGSVSTLTIQRTQQEDSAVYLCASSLRLAGGDEQFFGPGTRLTVL.

The rearrangement links TRBV7-9 to TRBJ1-2; D might be TRBD1 (5 bases). The CDR3 runs 15 residues. The V end was cut by 2 bases, the J end by 4 bases, with 14 bases between. Germline V gene sequence: CDR1 SEHNR, CDR2 FQNEAQ (reference sequence). The CDR3 DNA reads TGTGCCAGCAGCTTACCCCTGGGAGGGACCTATGGCTACACCTTC. It translates to CASSLPLGGTYGYTF. Supplemented by reference TRBV7-9 and TRBJ1-2, the full variable domain reads DTGVSQNPRHKITKRGQNVTFRCDPISEHNRLYWYRQTLGQGPEFLTYFQNEAQLEKSRLLSDRFSAERPKGSFSTLEIQRTEQGDSAMYLCASSLPLGGTYGYTFGSGTRLTVV.

This clone was observed a handful of times. The same CDR3 is also encoded by other DNA sequences in this sample. This chain connects TRBV5-4 to TRBJ1-1, with D maybe TRBD1 (5 bases). V lost 0 bases and J lost 0, with 6 bases in between. CDR3 length: 14 residues. CDR1 and CDR2 from the germline V gene are SGHNT and YYREEE (reference sequence). The CDR3 nucleotides read TGTGCCAGCAGCTTGGGGGGCCTGAACACTGAAGCTTTCTTT. Translation: CASSLGGLNTEAFF.